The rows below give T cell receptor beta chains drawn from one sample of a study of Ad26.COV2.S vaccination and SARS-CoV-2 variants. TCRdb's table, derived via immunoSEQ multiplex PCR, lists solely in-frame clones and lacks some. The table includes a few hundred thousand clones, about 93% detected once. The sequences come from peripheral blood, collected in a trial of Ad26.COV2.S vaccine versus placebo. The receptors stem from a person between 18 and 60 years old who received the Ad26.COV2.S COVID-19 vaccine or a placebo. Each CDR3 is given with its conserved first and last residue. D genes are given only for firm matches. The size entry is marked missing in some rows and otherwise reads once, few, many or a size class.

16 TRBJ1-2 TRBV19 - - CASSKPQGGWTIGYTF TGTGCCAGTAGTAAACCCCAGGGAGGCTGGACTATTGGCTACACCTTC
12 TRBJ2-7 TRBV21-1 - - CLFSGRAYEQYF TGCCTCTTTAGCGGGAGGGCCTACGAGCAGTACTTC
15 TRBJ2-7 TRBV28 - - CASSLGGRVGYEQYF TGTGCCAGCAGCCTAGGCGGTAGGGTGGGGTACGAGCAGTACTTC
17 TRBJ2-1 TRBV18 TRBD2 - CASSPTDGSGIPFEQFF TGTGCCAGCTCACCCACTGACGGTAGCGGGATCCCCTTCGAGCAGTTCTTC
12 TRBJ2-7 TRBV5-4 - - CASSHRAGEQYF TGTGCCAGCAGCCACAGGGCGGGTGAGCAGTACTTC
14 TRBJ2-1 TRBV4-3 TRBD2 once CASSRGRVSYEQFF TGCGCCAGCAGCCGCGGGAGGGTCTCCTATGAGCAGTTCTTC
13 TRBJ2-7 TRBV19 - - CASSVGGINEQYF TGTGCCAGTAGTGTAGGGGGTATCAACGAGCAGTACTTC
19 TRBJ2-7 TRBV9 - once CASSVEGKGDPTLAYEQYF TGTGCCAGCAGCGTAGAAGGCAAGGGGGACCCAACCCTTGCCTACGAGCAGTACTTC
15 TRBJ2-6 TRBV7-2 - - CASSLQGPGANVLTF TGTGCCAGCAGCTTACAGGGCCCTGGGGCCAACGTCCTGACTTTC
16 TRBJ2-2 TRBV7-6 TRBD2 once CASSLSVAGVTGELFF TGTGCCAGCAGCTTAAGTGTAGCGGGAGTTACCGGGGAGCTGTTTTTT
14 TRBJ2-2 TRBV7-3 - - CASSLGQGSGELFF TGTGCCAGCAGCTTAGGCCAGGGATCCGGGGAGCTGTTTTTT
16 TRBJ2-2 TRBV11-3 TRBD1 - CASSPRTGGVDGELFF TGTGCCAGCAGTCCTCGGACAGGGGGCGTGGACGGGGAGCTGTTTTTT
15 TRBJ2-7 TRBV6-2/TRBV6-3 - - CASSYGESSSYEQYF TGTGCCAGCAGTTATGGAGAGTCGAGCTCCTACGAGCAGTACTTC
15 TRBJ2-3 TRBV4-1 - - CASSRSGGEPDTQYF TGCGCCAGCAGCCGCAGTGGAGGGGAGCCTGATACGCAGTATTTT
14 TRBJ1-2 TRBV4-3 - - CASSQDRSSLGYTF TGCGCCAGCAGCCAAGATCGTAGTTCTCTTGGCTACACCTTC
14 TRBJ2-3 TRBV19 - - CASSIILGADTQYF TGTGCCAGTAGTATAATTTTAGGGGCAGATACGCAGTATTTT
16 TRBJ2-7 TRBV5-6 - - CASSASQVYLSYEQYF TGTGCCAGCAGCGCCTCCCAGGTTTACCTATCCTACGAGCAGTACTTC
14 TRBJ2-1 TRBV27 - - CASIRQDSDNEQFF TGTGCCAGCATTCGTCAGGACTCTGACAATGAGCAGTTCTTC
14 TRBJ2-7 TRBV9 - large CASSVIAESYEQYF TGTGCCAGCAGCGTGATAGCGGAATCCTACGAGCAGTACTTC
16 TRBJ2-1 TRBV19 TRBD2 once CASSITASGTYNEQFF TGTGCCAGTAGTATAACGGCTAGCGGGACCTACAATGAGCAGTTCTTC
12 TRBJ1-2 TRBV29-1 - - CSVVTADYGYTF TGCAGCGTTGTCACGGCTGACTATGGCTACACCTTC
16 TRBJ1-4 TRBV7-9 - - CASTHTEAGRREKLFF TGTGCCAGCACCCATACCGAGGCCGGGAGGAGGGAAAAACTGTTTTTT
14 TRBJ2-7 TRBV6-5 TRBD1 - CASMKPGGRYEQYF TGTGCCAGCATGAAACCAGGGGGAAGATACGAGCAGTACTTC
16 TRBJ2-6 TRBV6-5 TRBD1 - CASSYSQGAGANVLTF TGTGCCAGCAGTTACTCGCAGGGGGCTGGGGCCAACGTCCTGACTTTC
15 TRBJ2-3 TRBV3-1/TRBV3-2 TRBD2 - CASSPSGSPTDTQYF TGTGCCAGCAGCCCTAGCGGGAGCCCCACAGATACGCAGTATTTT
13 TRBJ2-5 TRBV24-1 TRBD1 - CATSDRGQETQYF TGTGCCACCAGTGACAGGGGGCAGGAGACCCAGTACTTC
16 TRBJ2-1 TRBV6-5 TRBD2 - CASSYSRAGENNEQFF TGTGCCAGCAGTTACTCGAGAGCGGGGGAAAACAATGAGCAGTTCTTC
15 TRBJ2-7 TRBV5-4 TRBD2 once CASSPGLAGLYEQYF TGTGCCAGCAGCCCGGGACTAGCGGGCCTCTACGAGCAGTACTTC
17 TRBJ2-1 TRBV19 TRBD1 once CASSIEDRTGAYNEQFF TGTGCCAGTAGTATAGAGGATCGGACAGGGGCCTACAATGAGCAGTTCTTC
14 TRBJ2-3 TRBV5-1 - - CASSLDHFTDTQYF TGCGCCAGCAGCCTTGATCACTTTACAGATACGCAGTATTTT
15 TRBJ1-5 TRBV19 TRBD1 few CASKPPEGAGQPQHF TGTGCCAGTAAACCCCCCGAGGGGGCCGGTCAGCCCCAGCATTTT
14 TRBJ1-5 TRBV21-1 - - CASNRDRGYQPQHF TGTGCCAGCAACCGCGACAGGGGCTATCAGCCCCAGCATTTT
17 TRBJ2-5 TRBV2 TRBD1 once CASTDSGQGRLQETQYF TGTGCCAGCACGGATTCGGGACAGGGGCGACTCCAAGAGACCCAGTACTTC
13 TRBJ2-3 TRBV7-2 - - CASSSRETDTQYF TGTGCCAGCAGCTCTAGAGAGACAGATACGCAGTATTTT
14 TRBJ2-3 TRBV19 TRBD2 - CASGTSGTTDTQYF TGTGCCAGTGGGACTAGCGGGACCACAGATACGCAGTATTTT
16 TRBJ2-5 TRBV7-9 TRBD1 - CASREPGQLNKETQYF TGTGCCAGCAGGGAACCGGGACAGTTGAATAAAGAGACCCAGTACTTC
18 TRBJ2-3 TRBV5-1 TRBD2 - CASSLGPPLAGAPDTQYF TGCGCCAGCAGCTTAGGGCCCCCACTAGCGGGAGCGCCAGATACGCAGTATTTT
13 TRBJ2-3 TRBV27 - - CASSLGNTDTQYF TGTGCCAGCAGTTTGGGGAACACAGATACGCAGTATTTT
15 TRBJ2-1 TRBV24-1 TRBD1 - CATSGGQGARNEQFF TGTGCCACCAGTGGGGGACAGGGGGCGCGAAATGAGCAGTTCTTC
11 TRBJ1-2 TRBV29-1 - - CSGRHGYGYTF TGCAGCGGTCGGCATGGGTATGGCTACACCTTC
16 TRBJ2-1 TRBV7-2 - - CASSLGDWRGGNEQFF TGTGCCAGCAGCTTAGGGGACTGGAGGGGTGGCAATGAGCAGTTCTTC
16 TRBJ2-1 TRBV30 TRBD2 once CAWRALGTSGYNEQFF TGTGCCTGGAGAGCCTTAGGGACTAGCGGCTACAATGAGCAGTTCTTC
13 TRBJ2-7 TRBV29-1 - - CSVNRGGYYEQYF TGCAGCGTAAATAGGGGTGGTTACTACGAGCAGTACTTC
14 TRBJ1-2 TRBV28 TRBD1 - CASSAGTGGYGYTF TGTGCCAGCAGTGCCGGGACAGGCGGCTATGGCTACACCTTC
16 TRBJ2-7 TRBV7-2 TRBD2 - CASSLVGGTSGSQQYF TGTGCCAGCAGCTTAGTAGGGGGGACTAGCGGGTCCCAGCAGTACTTC
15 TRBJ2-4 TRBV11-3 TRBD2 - CASSLGGSTTDIQYF TGTGCCAGCAGCTTGGGGGGGTCTACGACGGACATTCAGTACTTC
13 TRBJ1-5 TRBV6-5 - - CASSYDLYQPQHF TGTGCCAGCAGTTACGATCTTTATCAGCCCCAGCATTTT
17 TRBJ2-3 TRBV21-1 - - CASSKSKSDRAKDTQYF TGTGCCAGCAGCAAATCTAAATCCGACAGGGCGAAAGATACGCAGTATTTT